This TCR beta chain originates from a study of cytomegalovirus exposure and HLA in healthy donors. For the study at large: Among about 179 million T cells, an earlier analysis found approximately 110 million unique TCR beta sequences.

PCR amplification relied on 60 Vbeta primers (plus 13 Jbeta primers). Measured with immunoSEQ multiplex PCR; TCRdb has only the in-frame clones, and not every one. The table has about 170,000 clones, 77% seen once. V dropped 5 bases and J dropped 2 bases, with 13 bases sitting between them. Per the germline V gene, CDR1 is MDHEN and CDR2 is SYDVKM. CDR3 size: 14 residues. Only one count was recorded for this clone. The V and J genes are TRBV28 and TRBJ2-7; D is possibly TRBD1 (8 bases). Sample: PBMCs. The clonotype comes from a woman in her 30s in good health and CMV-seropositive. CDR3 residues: CASSPTGGAYEQYF. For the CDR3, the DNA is TGTGCCAGCAGTCCAACAGGGGGGGCCTACGAGCAGTACTTC.